This is a list of T cell receptor beta chains from one sample in a study of blood T cell repertoires in COVID-19. TCRdb keeps only in-frame clones here, not all; method: immunoSEQ multiplex PCR. Among 300,000 to 350,000 clones listed, 75% to 95% were seen once. The sequenced sample was peripheral blood. These receptors were obtained from a woman in her thirties with COVID-19, enrolled during active disease. CDR3s include the opening cysteine and the closing phenylalanine or tryptophan. D genes are given only for firm matches. The size field is filled for only some rows; it gives once, few, many or a size class.

clone_size: -
d_call: TRBD1
j_call: TRBJ1-6
v_call: TRBV30
cdr3_aa: CARKEQGSSYNSPLHF
cdr3_nt: TGTGCCAGGAAAGAACAGGGGAGCTCCTATAATTCACCCCTCCACTTT

clone_size: -
d_call: TRBD2
j_call: TRBJ2-7
v_call: TRBV15
cdr3_aa: CATSRGAGAYEQYF
cdr3_nt: TGTGCCACCAGCAGGGGAGCGGGAGCCTACGAGCAGTACTTC

clone_size: -
d_call: TRBD2
j_call: TRBJ2-7
v_call: TRBV11-3
cdr3_aa: CASSPRTSGDVPEQYF
cdr3_nt: TGTGCCAGCAGCCCCCGGACTAGCGGGGATGTACCCGAGCAGTACTTC

clone_size: -
d_call: TRBD2
j_call: TRBJ2-1
v_call: TRBV4-2
cdr3_aa: CASSPEGASGSSYNEQFF
cdr3_nt: TGTGCCAGCAGCCCCGAGGGGGCTAGCGGGAGCTCCTACAATGAGCAGTTCTTC

clone_size: -
d_call: -
j_call: TRBJ2-5
v_call: TRBV5-1
cdr3_aa: CASSLGVAQETQYF
cdr3_nt: TGCGCCAGCAGCTTGGGGGTAGCCCAAGAGACCCAGTACTTC

clone_size: -
d_call: TRBD1
j_call: TRBJ1-6
v_call: TRBV28
cdr3_aa: CASSFIGGQGGSPLHF
cdr3_nt: TGTGCCAGCAGTTTCATCGGCGGACAGGGGGGGTCACCCCTCCACTTT

clone_size: -
d_call: -
j_call: TRBJ1-2
v_call: TRBV30
cdr3_aa: CAWSRQSPNYGYTF
cdr3_nt: TGTGCCTGGAGTCGACAGTCTCCTAACTATGGCTACACCTTC

clone_size: -
d_call: TRBD1
j_call: TRBJ1-3
v_call: TRBV5-1
cdr3_aa: CASSLTGDWGNTIYF
cdr3_nt: TGCGCCAGCAGCTTGACAGGGGATTGGGGAAACACCATATATTTT

clone_size: -
d_call: -
j_call: TRBJ2-7
v_call: TRBV3-1/TRBV3-2
cdr3_aa: CASSHPTGYEQYF
cdr3_nt: TGTGCCAGCAGCCACCCGACAGGCTACGAGCAGTACTTC

clone_size: -
d_call: TRBD2
j_call: TRBJ2-7
v_call: TRBV4-2
cdr3_aa: CASSPEPSGSSPYEQYF
cdr3_nt: TGTGCCAGCAGCCCGGAGCCTAGCGGGAGTTCCCCCTACGAGCAGTACTTC

clone_size: -
d_call: TRBD1
j_call: TRBJ2-6
v_call: TRBV10-2
cdr3_aa: CASKDRGGGANVLTF
cdr3_nt: TGCGCCAGCAAAGACAGGGGCGGTGGGGCCAACGTCCTGACTTTC

clone_size: -
d_call: -
j_call: TRBJ1-5
v_call: TRBV6-4
cdr3_aa: CASSEWDGGNQPQHF
cdr3_nt: TGTGCCAGCAGTGAATGGGACGGAGGGAATCAGCCCCAGCATTTT

clone_size: -
d_call: -
j_call: TRBJ1-1
v_call: TRBV2
cdr3_aa: CASSEIVLLNTEAFF
cdr3_nt: TGTGCCAGCAGTGAAATCGTCCTTTTGAACACTGAAGCTTTCTTT

clone_size: -
d_call: -
j_call: TRBJ2-3
v_call: TRBV5-1
cdr3_aa: CASSPQQATGTDTQYF
cdr3_nt: TGCGCCAGCAGCCCGCAACAGGCGACGGGCACAGATACGCAGTATTTT

clone_size: -
d_call: TRBD1
j_call: TRBJ2-7
v_call: TRBV3-1/TRBV3-2
cdr3_aa: CASTTGTGGYEQYF
cdr3_nt: TGTGCCAGCACCACCGGGACAGGGGGCTACGAGCAGTACTTC

clone_size: -
d_call: TRBD1
j_call: TRBJ1-2
v_call: TRBV18
cdr3_aa: CASSPTPQTGKGYGYTF
cdr3_nt: TGTGCCAGCTCACCTACTCCCCAGACAGGGAAGGGATATGGCTACACCTTC

clone_size: -
d_call: TRBD2
j_call: TRBJ2-5
v_call: TRBV10-3
cdr3_aa: CAISAGLAGVGETQYF
cdr3_nt: TGTGCCATCAGTGCTGGACTAGCGGGAGTTGGAGAGACCCAGTACTTC

clone_size: -
d_call: TRBD2
j_call: TRBJ2-2
v_call: TRBV10-3
cdr3_aa: CAINERDALTGELFF
cdr3_nt: TGTGCCATCAACGAGCGGGACGCCCTCACCGGGGAGCTGTTTTTT

clone_size: -
d_call: TRBD1
j_call: TRBJ1-2
v_call: TRBV24-1
cdr3_aa: CATSDLGQGDYGYTF
cdr3_nt: TGTGCCACCAGTGACCTGGGACAGGGAGACTATGGCTACACCTTC

clone_size: once
d_call: TRBD1
j_call: TRBJ1-4
v_call: TRBV24-1
cdr3_aa: CATSGGPGTGGEEKLFF
cdr3_nt: TGTGCCACCAGTGGGGGGCCCGGGACAGGGGGGGAAGAAAAACTGTTTTTT

clone_size: -
d_call: TRBD2
j_call: TRBJ2-7
v_call: TRBV6-6
cdr3_aa: CASSRLAGSSYEQYF
cdr3_nt: TGTGCCAGCAGCCGACTAGCGGGGAGCTCCTACGAGCAGTACTTC

clone_size: -
d_call: TRBD1
j_call: TRBJ1-3
v_call: TRBV5-6
cdr3_aa: CASSGDRAGNTIYF
cdr3_nt: TGTGCCAGCAGCGGGGACAGGGCTGGAAACACCATATATTTT

clone_size: -
d_call: TRBD2
j_call: TRBJ2-1
v_call: TRBV18
cdr3_aa: CASSPRLAGGSGIRNEQFF
cdr3_nt: TGTGCCAGCTCACCTCGCCTAGCGGGAGGGAGTGGAATACGGAATGAGCAGTTCTTC

clone_size: -
d_call: TRBD2
j_call: TRBJ2-1
v_call: TRBV19
cdr3_aa: CASSTLPLLAGDYNEQFF
cdr3_nt: TGTGCCAGTAGTACCCTCCCGCTACTAGCGGGGGACTACAATGAGCAGTTCTTC

clone_size: -
d_call: -
j_call: TRBJ1-4
v_call: TRBV2
cdr3_aa: CASSEAGSLGEKLFF
cdr3_nt: TGTGCCAGCAGTGAAGCGGGGAGTTTGGGGGAAAAACTGTTTTTT

clone_size: -
d_call: TRBD2
j_call: TRBJ2-5
v_call: TRBV7-9
cdr3_aa: CASSPGGTQYF
cdr3_nt: TGTGCCAGCAGCCCGGGGGGAACCCAGTACTTC

clone_size: -
d_call: TRBD1
j_call: TRBJ2-7
v_call: TRBV7-9
cdr3_aa: CASSFRRDRGGYEQYF
cdr3_nt: TGTGCCAGCAGCTTCAGACGGGACAGGGGTGGCTACGAGCAGTACTTC

clone_size: -
d_call: TRBD1
j_call: TRBJ1-2
v_call: TRBV19
cdr3_aa: CASIPDRWSGYTF
cdr3_nt: TGTGCCAGTATCCCGGACAGGTGGAGTGGCTACACCTTC

clone_size: -
d_call: -
j_call: TRBJ1-4
v_call: TRBV28
cdr3_aa: CASSPQPANEKLFF
cdr3_nt: TGTGCCAGCAGTCCCCAACCAGCTAATGAAAAACTGTTTTTT

clone_size: -
d_call: -
j_call: TRBJ2-5
v_call: TRBV27
cdr3_aa: CASSLRSGGTQETQYF
cdr3_nt: TGTGCCAGCAGTTTACGAAGCGGAGGGACCCAAGAGACCCAGTACTTC

clone_size: -
d_call: -
j_call: TRBJ2-7
v_call: TRBV27
cdr3_aa: CASSIRGPYEQYF
cdr3_nt: TGTGCCAGCAGTATCAGGGGCCCCTACGAGCAGTACTTC

clone_size: -
d_call: -
j_call: TRBJ2-1
v_call: TRBV5-1
cdr3_aa: CASSLYGKNEQFF
cdr3_nt: TGCGCCAGCAGCTTGTACGGGAAAAATGAGCAGTTCTTC

clone_size: once
d_call: -
j_call: TRBJ2-7
v_call: TRBV27
cdr3_aa: CASARGARDYEQYF
cdr3_nt: TGTGCCAGCGCACGGGGGGCGCGGGACTACGAGCAGTACTTC